These 12 T cell receptor beta chains were sequenced from one sample in a study of T cells after yellow fever vaccination. TCRdb re-derived calls from the 5' RACE reads in MiXCR, one entry per CDR3 protein. The table lists around 600,000 distinct CDR3 sequences, approximately 13% of them singletons, with about 16% in the top ten. The source was PBMCs, collected on the day of the yellow fever booster vaccination. These receptor sequences come from a man younger than 45 who received the YFV17D yellow fever vaccine.

This clonotype has more than one count but fewer than ten. The gene calls are TRBV12-3 or TRBV12-4 and TRBJ2-7; TRBD2 matches at 9 bases. Trimming cost V 5 bases and J 6 bases; bases outside gene matches: 8. This CDR3 region has 14 residues. This CDR3 is CASSHETSGVEQYF. CDR3 coding DNA: TGTGCCAGCAGTCACGAGACTAGCGGAGTCGAGCAGTACTTC.

The genes are TRBV4-3 and TRBJ2-3, with TRBD2 matching 11 bases. With V trimmed by 0 bases and J by 6 bases, 11 bases remained unmatched. CDR3 length: 18 residues. The germline V gene has CDR1 LGHNA and CDR2 YSLEER. CDR3 bases: TGCGCCAGCAGCCAAGATCATGTAGCGGGAGGGCCTTGGGATACGCAGTATTTT. This encodes CASSQDHVAGGPWDTQYF.

This clonotype turned up a few times. The V gene is TRBV18, the J gene TRBJ2-5; 7 bases line up with TRBD2. V gave up 2 bases and J gave up 5 bases; unmatched junction bases: 14. The CDR3 sequence is 17 residues long. Looked up from germline, CDR1 is KGHSH and CDR2 is LQKENI. CDR3 nucleotide sequence: TGTGCCAGCTCACCATGGGGGGGTGAGACAGACGAGGAGACCCAGTACTTC. It translates to CASSPWGGETDEETQYF.

The V call is TRBV5-1, the J call TRBJ1-5; maybe TRBD1 (5 bases). V lost 4 bases, J lost 5 bases, and 13 bases lay in between. The CDR3 totals 14 residues. CDR1 SGHRS and CDR2 YFSETQ come from the germline V gene. The CDR3 region has the DNA TGCGCCAGCAGCCCCGGGACGGAGGATCAGCCCCAGCATTTT. It encodes CASSPGTEDQPQHF. Drawing the rest from reference TRBV5-1 and TRBJ1-5, the complete variable domain is KAGVTQTPRYLIKTRGQQVTLSCSPISGHRSVSWYQQTPGQGLQFLFEYFSETQRNKGNFPGRFSGRQFSNSRSEMNVSTLELGDSALYLCASSPGTEDQPQHFGDGTRLSIL.

This clonotype was seen ten or more times. This chain links TRBV3-1 with TRBJ2-7; possible D gene TRBD2, 6 bases. Germline V gene sequence: CDR1 LGHDT, CDR2 YNNKEL (reference sequence). The CDR3 consists of 12 residues. The V gene lost 4 bases and the J gene lost 6 bases, with 10 bases spanning the gap. The CDR3 protein is CASSRGDREQYF. CDR3 coding DNA: TGTGCCAGCAGCCGGGGGGACCGCGAGCAGTACTTC.

In its sample, this clonotype was seen a few times. The chain has TRBV7-8 and TRBJ1-5; D perhaps matches TRBD1 (5 bases). CDR3 length: 15 residues. V dropped 4 bases and J dropped 2 bases, with 12 bases sitting between them. Germline lookup yields CDR1 SGHVS and CDR2 FQNEAQ. For the CDR3, the DNA is TGTGCCAGCAGCTCACAGGTGGGGGGCAATCAGCCCCAGCATTTT. Translating gives CASSSQVGGNQPQHF.

V is TRBV5-1 and J is TRBJ1-2, with TRBD1 identical over 9 bases. This CDR3 region has 14 residues. V gave up 4 bases and J gave up 7 bases; unmatched junction bases: 8. Germline V gene sequence: CDR1 SGHRS, CDR2 YFSETQ. The chain's CDR3 is CASSPGTGSFGYTF. Written as DNA, the CDR3 is TGCGCCAGCAGCCCTGGGACAGGGAGTTTTGGCTACACCTTC.

This clonotype was counted between two and nine times. This chain links TRBV10-3 with TRBJ2-3; D is possibly TRBD2 (5 bases). CDR1 and CDR2 from the germline V gene are ENHRY and SYGVKD. Deletions cut 0 bases from V and 2 bases from J, with 9 bases between. This CDR3 spans 15 amino acids. The CDR3 loop reads CAISESETNTDTQYF. CDR3 bases: TGTGCCATCAGTGAGTCCGAGACTAACACAGATACGCAGTATTTT.

The table lists this clonotype with a few counts. The V gene is TRBV12-3 or TRBV12-4, the J gene TRBJ1-3; D may be TRBD1 (5 bases). This CDR3 has 16 residues. V was pared by 7 bases and J by 0 bases, with 16 bases between. The CDR3 DNA is TGTGCCAGCAAGCCCCCCCAAGACAGCTCTGGAAACACCATATATTTT. Translation: CASKPPQDSSGNTIYF.

This clonotype was seen only a few times. The rearrangement joins TRBV5-1 to TRBJ2-5, with TRBD1 matching over 9 bases. This CDR3 has 17 residues. The trim removed 2 bases at V and 4 bases at J, leaving 12 bases unmatched. CDR1 SGHRS and CDR2 YFSETQ come from the germline V gene. CDR3 bases: TGCGCCAGCAGCTTTAGGACAGGGGCCCAACTGGGAGAGACCCAGTACTTC. Its protein is CASSFRTGAQLGETQYF.

This clonotype was seen a few times. The chain uses TRBV12-5 and TRBJ2-3, with 8 bases fitting TRBD1. The CDR3 has 14 amino acids. V lost 6 bases to trimming and J lost 5 bases; unmatched junction nucleotides: 7. Germline V gives CDR1 LGHNT, CDR2 FRNRAP. The CDR3 sequence: CASGPGQGGDTQYF. CDR3 in DNA: TGTGCTAGTGGCCCCGGACAGGGTGGAGATACGCAGTATTTT.

The rearrangement links TRBV7-2 to TRBJ2-1; D possibly matches TRBD1 or TRBD2 (5 bases each). V was trimmed by 4 bases and J by 8 bases, leaving 15 bases between them. The germline V gene encodes CDR1 SGHTA and CDR2 FQGNSA. CDR3 length: 14 residues. CDR3 region: CASSSGPTSHEQFF. The CDR3 coding sequence is TGTGCCAGCAGCTCGGGACCAACCAGCCATGAGCAGTTCTTC.